This T cell receptor beta chain was documented in a study of shared T cell receptors in the human thymus. V was cut by 6 bases and J by 7 bases, with 21 bases left in between. The CDR3 has 16 residues. Germline V lookup: CDR1 SNHLY, CDR2 FYNNEI. The method was immunoSEQ multiplex PCR; TCRdb's version includes in-frame clones alone and lacks a portion of them. The sample contains more than 550,000 clones, 70% to 90% of which appear only once. This sample also appeared in a second study, on human thymus T cells. From that second work: From resections taken during corrective heart surgery, the thymus tissue was obtained. Highly overlapping thymic repertoires in unrelated individuals were reported by related research.

Specimen: thymocytes. This TCR was recovered from a girl less than two years old with a congenital heart defect. The chain combines TRBV2 with TRBJ1-4; D is possibly TRBD1 (6 bases). The CDR3 DNA follows: TGTGCCAGCAGCTCCGGGACACCACCCCGGCCTGAAAAACTGTTTTTT. It specifies CASSSGTPPRPEKLFF.